The 13 T cell receptor beta chains presented below share a single source sample, sequenced in a study of identical twins. MiXCR, applied by TCRdb to the 5' RACE reads, yields one record per CDR3 protein. The sample lists 570,000 or so distinct CDR3 sequences, 9.6% occurring once. The same specimen was also included in a second study, on yellow fever vaccine responses in identical twins.

Sequencing input: PBMCs. The source of these receptors is a young woman in good health.

This chain connects TRBV10-3 to TRBJ2-7; no clear D gene. Deletions cut 1 base from V and 4 bases from J, with 8 bases between. The CDR3 runs to 13 residues. Germline V gene lookup returns CDR1 ENHRY and CDR2 SYGVKD. CDR3: CAISELLIYEQYF. The CDR3 bases are TGTGCCATCAGTGAGTTACTGATATACGAGCAGTACTTC.

The chain carries TRBV27 and TRBJ2-1; D gene ambiguous. Germline CDR1 reads MNHEY; CDR2 reads SMNVEV (reference sequence). The CDR3 extends over 18 amino acids. Trimming cost V 0 bases and J 0 bases, with 15 bases left between them. The CDR3: CASSLSPRPQSSYNEQFF. DNA of the CDR3: TGTGCCAGCAGTTTATCACCTCGTCCCCAAAGCTCCTACAATGAGCAGTTCTTC.

This clonotype was recorded many times. The gene calls are TRBV6-5 and TRBJ2-3; unclear D gene. The V end lost 2 bases, the J end lost 0 bases, and 9 bases lay between the germline ends. CDR1 and CDR2 from the germline V gene are MNHEY and SVGAGI. This CDR3 is built from 15 residues. The CDR3 DNA is TGTGCCAGCAGTTACACCGCTTCTAGCACAGATACGCAGTATTTT. It yields the protein CASSYTASSTDTQYF.

This clonotype was counted ten times or more. The chain recombines TRBV5-1 with TRBJ2-5; no clear D. Per germline, CDR1 SGHRS and CDR2 YFSETQ. CDR3 length: 14 amino acids. Trimming removed 3 bases at V and 0 bases at J, with 9 bases between. DNA of the CDR3: TGCGCCAGCAGCTCAAGGGTAGACCAAGAGACCCAGTACTTC. Translation gives CASSSRVDQETQYF. Looking up the rest from reference TRBV5-1 and TRBJ2-5 gives the full variable domain: KAGVTQTPRYLIKTRGQQVTLSCSPISGHRSVSWYQQTPGQGLQFLFEYFSETQRNKGNFPGRFSGRQFSNSRSEMNVSTLELGDSALYLCASSSRVDQETQYFGPGTRLLVL.

This chain connects TRBV7-2 to TRBJ2-5, with 10 positions matching TRBD2. The germline V gene encodes CDR1 SGHTA and CDR2 FQGNSA. V dropped 0 bases and J dropped 0; count of bases not matched to a gene: 1. This CDR3 spans 16 amino acids. The CDR3 DNA sequence: TGTGCCAGCAGCTTAGCACTAGCGGGGAACCAAGAGACCCAGTACTTC. Translation gives CASSLALAGNQETQYF. Variable domain in full (rest from reference TRBV7-2 and TRBJ2-5): GAGVSQSPSNKVTEKGKDVELRCDPISGHTALYWYRQSLGQGLEFLIYFQGNSAPDKSGLPSDRFSAERTGGSVSTLTIQRTQQEDSAVYLCASSLALAGNQETQYFGPGTRLLVL.

This clonotype was found a few times. This chain uses TRBV7-8 with TRBJ1-6, with D perhaps matching TRBD1 (5 bases). The V end lost 1 base, the J end lost 9 bases, and 16 bases lay between the germline ends. Germline V gene data show CDR1 as SGHVS and CDR2 as FQNEAQ. The CDR3 is made up of 16 amino acids. This chain's CDR3 is CASSLGVGREGSPLHF. CDR3 nucleotide sequence: TGTGCCAGCAGCTTAGGGGTTGGCAGGGAGGGTTCACCCCTCCACTTT. The whole variable domain, remainder taken from reference TRBV7-8 and TRBJ1-6, is GAGVSQSPRYKVAKRGQDVALRCDPISGHVSLFWYQQALGQGPEFLTYFQNEAQLDKSGLPSDRFFAERPEGSVSTLKIQRTQQEDSAVYLCASSLGVGREGSPLHFGNGTRLTVT.

This clonotype was observed at least ten times. The genes are TRBV7-2 and TRBJ1-1, with D perhaps matching TRBD1 (6 bases). Germline V gives CDR1 SGHTA, CDR2 FQGNSA. The germline V and J ends were trimmed by 4 bases and 2 bases, with 17 bases remaining between them. The length of the CDR3 is 16 residues. This CDR3 reads CASSSRGGRGNTEAFF. DNA for the CDR3: TGTGCCAGCAGCTCCCGAGGGGGACGGGGAAACACTGAAGCTTTCTTT. The full variable domain, with the rest looked up from reference TRBV7-2 and TRBJ1-1, is GAGVSQSPSNKVTEKGKDVELRCDPISGHTALYWYRQSLGQGLEFLIYFQGNSAPDKSGLPSDRFSAERTGGSVSTLTIQRTQQEDSAVYLCASSSRGGRGNTEAFFGQGTRLTVV.

The V call is TRBV11-2, the J call TRBJ2-2; tentative D call: TRBD2 (5 bases). V lost 5 bases, J lost 6 bases, and 13 bases lay in between. Germline CDR1 and CDR2: SGHAT and FQNNGV. The CDR3 totals 14 residues. DNA of the CDR3: TGTGCCAGCAGCCCTCGGGCCGGGGCCGGGGAGCTGTTTTTT. This codes for CASSPRAGAGELFF.

V and J are TRBV12-3 or TRBV12-4 and TRBJ2-2; 9 bases are a match to TRBD2. Trimming at V came to 3 bases and at J to 3 bases, leaving 8 bases not matched to a gene. The CDR3 length is 17 residues. CDR3 region: CASSFSTTSGYTGELFF. The CDR3 coding sequence is TGTGCCAGCAGTTTCTCGACGACTAGCGGATACACCGGGGAGCTGTTTTTT.

This clonotype was seen only a few times. The chain carries TRBV5-6 and TRBJ2-7; weak D call: TRBD1 (5 bases). V lost 0 bases to trimming and J lost 6 bases, with 16 bases between them. The germline gives CDR1 SGHDT, CDR2 YYEEEE. This CDR3 has 15 residues. Written as DNA, the CDR3 is TGTGCCAGCAGCTTGGACAGGTGGGGATACTCCGAGCAGTACTTC. This sequence encodes CASSLDRWGYSEQYF.

A few counts support this clonotype. V is TRBV27 and J is TRBJ2-7; D is ambiguous. The V end was cut by 3 bases, the J end by 0 bases, with 6 bases between. Germline CDR1 and CDR2: MNHEY and SMNVEV (reference sequence). CDR3 length equals 13 residues. The chain's CDR3 is CASSFSNSYEQYF. CDR3 sequence (DNA): TGTGCCAGCAGTTTCTCGAACTCCTACGAGCAGTACTTC.

The gene calls are TRBV19 and TRBJ2-1; D remains unclear. This CDR3 is built from 15 residues. The germline gives CDR1 LNHDA, CDR2 SQIVND (reference sequence). The V and J ends lost 3 bases and 3 bases respectively, with 12 bases between them. The CDR3 coding sequence is TGTGCCAGTAGTATTTTTGGGCATTTCTACAATGAGCAGTTCTTC. Translation: CASSIFGHFYNEQFF.

The CDR3 reads CASSPLEGTSYGYTF. The CDR3 DNA follows: TGTGCCAGCAGCCCACTAGAAGGGACCTCCTATGGCTACACCTTC. The rearrangement joins TRBV7-9 to TRBJ1-2, with TRBD1 as a possible D gene (5 bases). Germline CDR1 and CDR2: SEHNR and FQNEAQ (reference sequence). V was shortened by 5 bases and J by 4 bases, with 17 bases between the two germline ends. The CDR3 spans 15 residues.